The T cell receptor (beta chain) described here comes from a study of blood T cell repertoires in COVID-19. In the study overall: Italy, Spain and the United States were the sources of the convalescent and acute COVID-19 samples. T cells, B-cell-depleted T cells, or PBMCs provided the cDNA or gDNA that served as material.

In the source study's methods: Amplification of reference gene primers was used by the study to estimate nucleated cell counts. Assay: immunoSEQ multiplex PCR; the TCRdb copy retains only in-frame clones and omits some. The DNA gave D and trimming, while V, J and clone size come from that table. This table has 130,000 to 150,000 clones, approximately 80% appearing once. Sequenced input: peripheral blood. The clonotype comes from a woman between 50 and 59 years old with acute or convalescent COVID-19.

In nucleotides, the CDR3 is TGTGCCAGCAGTGAGCACGGAGCTAACTATGGCTACACCTTC. Translating gives CASSEHGANYGYTF. The chain employs TRBV2 and TRBJ1-2; no clear D. Trimming took 3 bases from V and 0 from J, leaving 8 bases between them. Germline V gene data show CDR1 as SNHLY and CDR2 as FYNNEI. The CDR3 is 14 amino acids.